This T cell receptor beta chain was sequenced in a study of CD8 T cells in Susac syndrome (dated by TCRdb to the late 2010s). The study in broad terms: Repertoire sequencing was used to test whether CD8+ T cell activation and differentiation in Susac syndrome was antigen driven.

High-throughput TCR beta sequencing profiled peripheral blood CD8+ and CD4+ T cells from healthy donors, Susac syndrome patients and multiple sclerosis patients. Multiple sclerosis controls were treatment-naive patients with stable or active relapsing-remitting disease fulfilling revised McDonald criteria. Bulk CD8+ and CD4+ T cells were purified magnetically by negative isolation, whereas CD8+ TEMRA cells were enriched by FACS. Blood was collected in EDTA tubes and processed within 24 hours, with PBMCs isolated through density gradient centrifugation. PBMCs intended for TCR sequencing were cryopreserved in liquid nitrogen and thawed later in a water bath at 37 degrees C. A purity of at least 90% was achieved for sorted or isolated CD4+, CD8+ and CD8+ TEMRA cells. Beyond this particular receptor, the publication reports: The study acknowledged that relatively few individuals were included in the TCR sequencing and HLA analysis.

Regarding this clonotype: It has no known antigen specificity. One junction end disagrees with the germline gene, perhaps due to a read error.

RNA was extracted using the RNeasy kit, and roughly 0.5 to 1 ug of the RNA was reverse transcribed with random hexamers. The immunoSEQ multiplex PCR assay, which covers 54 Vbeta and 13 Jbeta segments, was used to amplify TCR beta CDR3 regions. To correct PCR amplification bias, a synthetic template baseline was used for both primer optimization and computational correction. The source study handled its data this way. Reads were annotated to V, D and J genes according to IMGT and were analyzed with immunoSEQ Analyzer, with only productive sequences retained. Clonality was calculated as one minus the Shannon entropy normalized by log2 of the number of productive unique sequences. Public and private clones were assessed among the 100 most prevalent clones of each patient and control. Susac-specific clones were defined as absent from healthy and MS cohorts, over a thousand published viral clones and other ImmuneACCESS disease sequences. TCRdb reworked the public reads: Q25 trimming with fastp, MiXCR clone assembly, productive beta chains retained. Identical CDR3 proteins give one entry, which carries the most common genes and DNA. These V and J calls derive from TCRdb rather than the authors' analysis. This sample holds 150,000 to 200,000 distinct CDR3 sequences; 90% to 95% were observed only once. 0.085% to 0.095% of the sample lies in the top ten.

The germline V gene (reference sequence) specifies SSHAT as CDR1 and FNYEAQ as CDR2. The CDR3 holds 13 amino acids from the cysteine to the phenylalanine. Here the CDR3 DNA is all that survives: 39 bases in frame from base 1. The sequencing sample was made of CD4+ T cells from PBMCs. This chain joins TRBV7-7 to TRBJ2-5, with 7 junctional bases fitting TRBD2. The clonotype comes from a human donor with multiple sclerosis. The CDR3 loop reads CASSWGGAETQYF. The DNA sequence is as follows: TGTGCTAGCAGCTGGGGAGGGGCAGAGACCCAGTACTTC.